This TCR beta chain originates from a study of Ad26.COV2.S vaccination and SARS-CoV-2 variants (dated by TCRdb to about 2021). As for the study more broadly: The specificity and breadth of SARS-CoV-2-reactive T cell receptors after Ad26.COV2.S vaccination were assessed by TCRbeta repertoire sequencing. A total of 32 samples were included in the TCR-sequenced set, comprising around 19 Ad26.COV2.S vaccine recipients, 5 placebo recipients and 8 SARS-CoV-2 convalescent individuals.

Study-level results and caveats: The authors noted that the TCR breadth and depth analyses may have underestimated total T cell responses. After vaccination, substantial breadth of spike-specific CD8+ and CD4+ T cell responses was reported. Vaccine and placebo recipients had comparable non-spike TCR breadth, which fits with the vaccine containing only spike. Higher spike-specific TCR breadth was observed in Ad26.COV2.S recipients than in placebo recipients (P = 0.0014).

The immunoSEQ Assay was the method used to sequence TCRbeta CDR3 regions. After extraction, genomic DNA underwent amplification by bias-controlled multiplex PCR, followed by high-throughput sequencing. From the authors' description of their analysis: To quantify the absolute abundance of each unique TCRbeta CDR3 region, sequences were collapsed and filtered. T cell fraction was estimated by normalizing TCRbeta template counts to usable DNA, which was measured by amplifying reference genes present in all nucleated cells. Repertoire TCRs were annotated as SARS-CoV-2-specific by exact matching of V gene, CDR3 amino acid sequence and J gene to a known reactive TCR set. The reference SARS-CoV-2 TCR set was derived from MIRA and filtered for enrichment in COVID-19-positive ImmuneCODE repertoires, a step that removed public or cross-reactive TCRs. Using the MIRA antigens, annotated TCRs were further analysed by specific ORF or by position within an ORF. Breadth was defined as annotated unique rearrangements over total unique productive rearrangements; depth was the summed frequency of those rearrangements. Group comparisons of TCR breadth used two-sided Wilcoxon rank-sum tests. Not all clones reach the TCRdb copy of this immuneACCESS table, which keeps in-frame sequences only. Checked studies attribute under half of the gap to unresolved V genes and leave the rest unexplained. V, J and clone size were drawn from that table, and D and trimming were deduced from the DNA. Here the sample has some 39,000 clones; roughly four fifths occur a single time. More than 45% of the sample lies in the top ten.

This clone was picked up one time. Its target antigen remains unknown. Qualities for individual bases were not recorded, and no much larger clone is one base off. The time point label, as the study defines it: individuals recovered from natural SARS-CoV-2 infection. The CDR3 covers 17 residues, taking in both the cysteine and the phenylalanine. CDR3 DNA is the only sequence kept; it has 51 bases, read in frame from the first base. According to the germline V gene, CDR1 reads SGHRS and CDR2 reads YFSETQ. V sheds 1 base and J sheds 0 bases, leaving 14 bases between their ends. The chain is made from TRBV5-1 and TRBJ1-3; the D gene is not confidently resolved. The input for sequencing was peripheral blood, taken after recovery from COVID-19. This clonotype originated in a human donor who had recovered from COVID-19. The CDR3 protein: CASSLYARQDSGNTIYF. The nucleotide sequence is TGCGCCAGCAGCTTGTATGCGCGGCAGGACTCTGGAAACACCATATATTTT.